These 25 T cell receptor beta chains share one sample of origin, sequenced in a study of blood T cell repertoires in COVID-19. Using immunoSEQ multiplex PCR, the repertoire was profiled, and TCRdb retains in-frame clones only, with some absent. The sample consists of under 300,000 clones, more than 65% of them appearing once. The material sequenced was PBMCs or T cells enriched from blood (not recorded which). The source is a man in his forties or fifties who had recovered from COVID-19.

The chain has TRBV25-1 and TRBJ1-1, with 7 bases matching TRBD1. V trimming: 5 bases; J trimming: 2 bases; junction bases outside the gene matches: 2. The CDR3 runs to 13 residues. The germline CDR1 and CDR2 sequences are MGHDK and SYGVNS. In nucleotides, the CDR3 is TGTGCCAGCAGTTGGACAGGCAACACTGAAGCTTTCTTT. Amino acid sequence: CASSWTGNTEAFF. Full variable domain (remainder filled in from reference TRBV25-1 and TRBJ1-1): EADIYQTPRYLVIGTGKKITLECSQTMGHDKMYWYQQDPGMELHLIHYSYGVNSTEKGDLSSESTVSRIRTEHFPLTLESARPSHTSQYLCASSWTGNTEAFFGQGTRLTVV.

The chain has TRBV3-1 (or the pseudogene TRBV3-2) and TRBJ2-7; 7 nucleotides agree with TRBD2. The CDR3 runs to 14 residues. The V and J ends lost 2 bases and 2 bases, in that order; junction bases with no gene match: 3. CDR1 LGHDT and CDR2 YNNKEL come from the germline V gene (reference sequence). The CDR3 loop is CASSQFGGTYEQYF. The DNA for the CDR3 is TGTGCCAGCAGCCAATTCGGGGGGACCTACGAGCAGTACTTC.

The CDR3 DNA follows: TGTGCCAGCTCACCTAGCGGGGGGAATGGCGATACGCAGTATTTT. Translation gives CASSPSGGNGDTQYF. The rearrangement links TRBV18 to TRBJ2-3, with TRBD2 identical over 10 bases. J was trimmed by 6 bases and V by 3 bases; bases with no gene match: 6. CDR3 size: 15 residues. Germline assignment: CDR1 KGHSH and CDR2 LQKENI.

CDR3 in amino acids: CASSLRQGASPLHF. Written as DNA, the CDR3 is TGTGCCAGCAGCTTACGTCAGGGGGCTTCACCCCTCCACTTT. This chain joins TRBV5-4 and TRBJ1-6; 8 bases fit TRBD1. Germline trimming cut 2 bases from V and 9 bases from J; bases unmatched to any gene: 4. The germline gives CDR1 SGHNT, CDR2 YYREEE (reference sequence). This CDR3 has 14 amino acids.

The gene calls are TRBV11-3 and TRBJ2-7; 7 bases align to TRBD2. Germline CDR1 reads SGHNT; CDR2 reads YENEEA. The CDR3 is 16 amino acids. Trimming at V came to 3 bases and at J to 4 bases, leaving 12 bases not matched to a gene. Here the CDR3 DNA reads TGTGCCAGCAGCTTCCTTCCTCAGGGAGGGCTTTACGAGCAGTACTTC. It specifies CASSFLPQGGLYEQYF.

The V and J genes are TRBV5-4 and TRBJ2-7; TRBD2 agrees at 9 bases. The trim removed 0 bases at V and 4 bases at J, leaving 11 bases unmatched. CDR3 length equals 17 residues. Germline CDR1 SGHNT, CDR2 YYREEE (reference sequence). CDR3 DNA sequence: TGTGCCAGCAGCTTGGCTCCGCGGGGGGGCCGTAGTTACGAGCAGTACTTC. Residues: CASSLAPRGGRSYEQYF.

CDR3 DNA sequence: TGTGCCTGGAGTGGGTTGAGGGGGGGTGAGCAGTTCTTC. The encoded protein is CAWSGLRGGEQFF. The chain has TRBV30 and TRBJ2-1; D may be TRBD2 (7 bases). Trimming stripped 1 base from V and 9 bases from J, with 13 bases between. Germline V gives CDR1 GTSNPN, CDR2 SVGIG (reference sequence). The CDR3 has 13 residues.

The genes are TRBV7-6 and TRBJ2-7; 13 nucleotides match TRBD2. Trimming cost V 1 base and J 7 bases; bases outside gene matches: 10. The V gene's germline CDR1 is SGHVS and CDR2 FNYEAQ. The CDR3 has 17 residues. The CDR3 DNA reads as TGTGCCAGCAGCTTAGTGGGGAGACTAGCGGGAGGTGAAGAGCAGTACTTC. Translating gives CASSLVGRLAGGEEQYF. The full variable domain, rest sourced from reference TRBV7-6 and TRBJ2-7, is GAGVSQSPRYKVTKRGQDVALRCDPISGHVSLYWYRQALGQGPEFLTYFNYEAQQDKSGLPNDRFSAERPEGSISTLTIQRTEQRDSAMYRCASSLVGRLAGGEEQYFGPGTRLTVT.

The chain is built from TRBV19 and TRBJ1-5; 7 positions agree with TRBD1. The CDR3 consists of 16 residues. V lost 3 bases and J lost 4; bases outside the gene matches: 9. The germline V gene encodes CDR1 LNHDA and CDR2 SQIVND (reference sequence). CDR3 nucleotides: TGTGCCAGTAGTATGAAAAGGGGACAGCAGAATCAGCCCCAGCATTTT. Translation: CASSMKRGQQNQPQHF.

The chain combines TRBV11-2 with TRBJ1-1; D call uncertain. There are 13 residues in the CDR3. The germline CDR1 and CDR2 sequences are SGHAT and FQNNGV. Trimming took 7 bases from V and 0 from J, leaving 9 bases between them. The CDR3 region has the DNA TGTGCCAGCACCCTTAACTTGAACACTGAAGCTTTCTTT. Residues: CASTLNLNTEAFF.

The CDR3 region has the DNA TGCGCCAGCAGCTTGGGGGACAGGTACGAGCAGTACTTC. Translated, it gives CASSLGDRYEQYF. The chain is built from TRBV5-1 and TRBJ2-7; 8 positions match TRBD1. The ends lost 0 bases at V and 4 bases at J; junction bases unmatched: 0. In germline, CDR1 is SGHRS, CDR2 YFSETQ. This CDR3 region has 13 residues.

CDR3 in amino acids: CASGLARGQGSEKLFF. CDR3 in DNA: TGTGCTAGTGGTTTAGCCAGGGGACAGGGAAGTGAAAAACTGTTTTTT. The V gene is TRBV12-5, the J gene TRBJ1-4; TRBD1 agrees at 9 bases. The CDR3 is 16 residues long. Losses at the gene ends were 3 bases for V and 7 bases for J; bases not matched to a gene: 9. Germline CDR1 is LGHNT and CDR2 is FRNRAP.

This clone was seen once. The chain is built from TRBV3-1 (or the pseudogene TRBV3-2) and TRBJ1-3; D call uncertain. V dropped 6 bases and J dropped 6 bases, with 15 bases sitting between them. This CDR3 contains 14 residues. Germline V lookup: CDR1 LGHDT, CDR2 YNNKEL (reference sequence). CDR3 DNA sequence: TGTGCCAGCAGGCCCTATGAGGCGTCAAACACCATATATTTT. The encoded protein is CASRPYEASNTIYF.

The sample holds one count of this clone. The J gene is TRBJ1-2, the V gene TRBV18, with D possibly TRBD1 on 5 matching bases. This CDR3 comprises 14 residues. Germline V CDR1 and CDR2: KGHSH, LQKENI. V was clipped by 5 bases and J by 8 bases, with 18 bases between them. CDR3 loop: CASSTGTQPGGYTF. CDR3 in DNA: TGTGCCAGCTCAACCGGGACTCAACCCGGAGGCTACACCTTC.

CDR3 amino acids: CASSSTARGETQYF. The CDR3, as DNA: TGCGCCAGCAGTTCTACAGCGAGGGGGGAGACCCAGTACTTC. V usage is TRBV5-1 and J usage is TRBJ2-5; D perhaps matches TRBD1 (6 bases). This CDR3 comprises 14 residues. Trimming left V 5 bases short and J 5 bases short, with 16 bases between. Germline-derived CDR1 and CDR2 are SGHRS and YFSETQ.

V usage is TRBV5-1 and J usage is TRBJ2-2, with 9 bases lining up with TRBD2. Per the germline V gene, CDR1 is SGHRS and CDR2 is YFSETQ. The CDR3 has 16 amino acids. The trim removed 3 bases at V and 5 bases at J, leaving 8 bases unmatched. The CDR3 DNA reads TGCGCCAGCAGCTCCCAACCGGGACTAGCAACCGGGGAGCTGTTTTTT. It yields the protein CASSSQPGLATGELFF.

This clone is a singleton in its sample. The chain recombines TRBV3-1 (or the pseudogene TRBV3-2) with TRBJ1-4; TRBD1 matches 10 bases. The V segment lost 3 bases and the J segment 8 bases; nucleotides outside the gene matches: 9. CDR3 length: 16 residues. CDR1 and CDR2 from the germline V gene are LGHDT and YNNKEL (reference sequence). This CDR3 reads CASSHSPGTGEEKLFF. CDR3 bases: TGTGCCAGCAGCCATAGTCCCGGGACAGGGGAGGAAAAACTGTTTTTT.

The genes are TRBV5-1 and TRBJ1-4; possible D gene TRBD1, 6 bases. V was cut by 3 bases and J by 7 bases, with 19 bases left in between. The V gene's germline CDR1 is SGHRS and CDR2 YFSETQ. This CDR3 region has 16 residues. The chain's CDR3 is CASSSSRGGASEKLFF. The CDR3 DNA sequence: TGCGCCAGCAGCTCCTCAAGGGGGGGGGCGAGTGAAAAACTGTTTTTT.

This chain links TRBV7-2 with TRBJ2-3; D uncertain. CDR3 length: 12 residues. Trimming took off 5 bases at V and 3 bases at J, with 6 bases between the two ends. The germline V gene encodes CDR1 SGHTA and CDR2 FQGNSA. The CDR3 nucleotides are TGTGCCAGCAGCCCCGGGACAGATACGCAGTATTTT. Translated, it gives CASSPGTDTQYF.

V is TRBV9 and J is TRBJ2-1; 7 bases are shared with TRBD1. V lost 3 bases, J lost 6 bases, and 12 bases stayed unmatched. The CDR3 sequence is 16 residues long. Germline V gene lookup returns CDR1 SGDLS and CDR2 YYNGEE. In DNA form, the CDR3 reads TGTGCCAGCAGCGGTGACAGGGTCGCGGAAAGCAATGAGCAGTTCTTC. Its translation: CASSGDRVAESNEQFF.

The genes are TRBV27 and TRBJ1-2; 12 bases map to TRBD1. The CDR3 extends over 14 amino acids. Unmatched junction bases numbered 8, after V lost 10 bases and J lost 5 bases. Germline V gene data show CDR1 as MNHEY and CDR2 as SMNVEV (reference sequence). The CDR3 bases are TGTGCCAAGCCCGGGACAGGGGGCCAGTATGGCTACACCTTC. Translation gives CAKPGTGGQYGYTF.

The chain couples TRBV24-1 to TRBJ1-5, with D possibly matching TRBD1 (6 bases). The V end was cut by 6 bases, the J end by 0 bases, with 8 bases between. The length of the CDR3 is 14 residues. Germline lookup yields CDR1 KGHDR and CDR2 SFDVKD. The CDR3 nucleotides read TGTGCCACCAGTCGGGACATTAGCAATCAGCCCCAGCATTTT. Translation: CATSRDISNQPQHF.

The chain uses TRBV7-3 and TRBJ2-2; 8 bases agree with TRBD2. Germline values: CDR1 SGHTA, CDR2 FQGTGA. This CDR3 region has 15 residues. The V gene end was trimmed by 1 base and the J gene end by 5 bases; junction bases not matched to a gene: 3. In nucleotides, the CDR3 is TGTGCCAGCAGCTTAAACCCGGGGGGGACCGGGGAGCTGTTTTTT. Protein sequence: CASSLNPGGTGELFF. Full variable domain (rest looked up from reference TRBV7-3 and TRBJ2-2): GAGVSQTPSNKVTEKGKYVELRCDPISGHTALYWYRQSLGQGPEFLIYFQGTGAADDSGLPNDRFFAVRPEGSVSTLKIQRTERGDSAVYLCASSLNPGGTGELFFGEGSRLTVL.

The chain uses TRBV6-4 and TRBJ2-7; 10 bases align to TRBD1. CDR1 MRHNA and CDR2 SNTAGT come from the germline V gene. Trimming at V came to 2 bases and at J to 4 bases, leaving 2 bases not matched to a gene. The CDR3 spans 14 residues. The CDR3 nucleotides are TGTGCCAGCAGTGACCGGGACAGGGGATACGAGCAGTACTTC. Translation gives CASSDRDRGYEQYF.

The V call is TRBV6-5, the J call TRBJ2-2; 7 bases are a match to TRBD1. CDR3 length: 15 residues. Germline V gene lookup returns CDR1 MNHEY and CDR2 SVGAGI. The junction had 5 bases not matched to a gene; V was cut back by 7 bases and J by 0 bases. CDR3 protein: CASTSGTANTGELFF. For the CDR3, the DNA is TGTGCCAGCACCTCCGGGACAGCGAACACCGGGGAGCTGTTTTTT.